This T cell receptor beta chain was recovered during a study of blood T cells in healthy people across ages. Study-wide findings and caveats: Older individuals had lower TCR beta diversity per million T cells (the decline was roughly linear).

This clonotype was seen repeatedly, ten times or more. The target antigen is unknown. Together with a sample-barcoded 5' primer, a J-beta primer mix was included in a second PCR lasting roughly 6 to 12 cycles. TCRdb analysed the 5' RACE reads with MiXCR anew, one entry per CDR3 protein. The profile covers some 1.5 million distinct CDR3 sequences, with approximately 28% appearing a single time and roughly 8% taken by the ten largest. The V gene end was trimmed by 7 bases and the J gene end by 4 bases; junction bases not matched to a gene: 25. The CDR3 is 19 residues long. Germline values: CDR1 SQVTM, CDR2 ANQGSEA.

The clonotype was recovered from a woman aged 30 to 39 in good health. The chain has TRBV29-1 and TRBJ2-1, with 7 bases lining up with TRBD2. The sample was blood. The CDR3 DNA reads as TGCAGCGCCGAAAAGGTGCCCTCCCGGGGGACTATTTTTTACAATGAGCAGTTCTTC. As protein: CSAEKVPSRGTIFYNEQFF.